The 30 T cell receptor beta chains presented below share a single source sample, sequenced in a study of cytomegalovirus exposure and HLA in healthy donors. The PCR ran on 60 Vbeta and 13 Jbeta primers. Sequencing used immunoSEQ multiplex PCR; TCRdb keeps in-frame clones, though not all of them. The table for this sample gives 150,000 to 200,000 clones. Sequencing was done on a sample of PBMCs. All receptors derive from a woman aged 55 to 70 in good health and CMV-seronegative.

This CDR3 is CATSRDKTPRSQYF. The CDR3 region has the DNA TGTGCCACCAGCAGAGATAAGACGCCTCGGAGTCAGTACTTC. The chain couples TRBV15 to TRBJ2-4; D unclear. Germline lookup yields CDR1 LNHNV and CDR2 YYDKDF (reference sequence). The ends were cut back, 0 bases at V and 12 bases at J, with 15 bases in the middle. The CDR3 consists of 14 residues.

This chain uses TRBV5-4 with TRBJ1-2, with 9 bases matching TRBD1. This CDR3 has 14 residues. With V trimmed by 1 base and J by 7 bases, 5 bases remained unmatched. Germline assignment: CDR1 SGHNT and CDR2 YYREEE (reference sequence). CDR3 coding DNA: TGTGCCAGCAGCTTGAAACAGGGGGCGCTTGGCTACACCTTC. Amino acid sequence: CASSLKQGALGYTF.

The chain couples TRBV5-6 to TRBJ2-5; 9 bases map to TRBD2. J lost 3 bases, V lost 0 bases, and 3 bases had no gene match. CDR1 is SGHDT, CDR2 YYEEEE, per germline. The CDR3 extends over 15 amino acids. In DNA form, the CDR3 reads TGTGCCAGCAGCTTGGGCGGGGGGGCCGAAGAGACCCAGTACTTC. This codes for CASSLGGGAEETQYF.

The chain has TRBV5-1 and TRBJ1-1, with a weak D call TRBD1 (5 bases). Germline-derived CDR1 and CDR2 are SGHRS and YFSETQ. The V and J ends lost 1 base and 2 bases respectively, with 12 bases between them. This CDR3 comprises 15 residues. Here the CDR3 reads CASSLRWGGNTEAFF. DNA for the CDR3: TGCGCCAGCAGCTTGAGATGGGGCGGAAACACTGAAGCTTTCTTT.

CDR3 bases: TGCGCCAGCAGCCAAGATAATCGGGTAGAATACGAGCAGTACTTC. Translated: CASSQDNRVEYEQYF. The chain joins TRBV4-3 to TRBJ2-7, with D unresolved. The V end was cut by 0 bases, the J end by 4 bases, with 13 bases between. This CDR3 is built from 15 residues. Germline-derived CDR1 and CDR2 are LGHNA and YSLEER.

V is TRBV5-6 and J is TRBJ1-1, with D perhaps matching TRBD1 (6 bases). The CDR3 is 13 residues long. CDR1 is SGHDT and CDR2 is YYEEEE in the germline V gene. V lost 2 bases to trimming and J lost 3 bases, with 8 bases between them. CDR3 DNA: TGTGCCAGCAGCTTAGGGGGAGACACTGAAGCTTTCTTT. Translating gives CASSLGGDTEAFF.

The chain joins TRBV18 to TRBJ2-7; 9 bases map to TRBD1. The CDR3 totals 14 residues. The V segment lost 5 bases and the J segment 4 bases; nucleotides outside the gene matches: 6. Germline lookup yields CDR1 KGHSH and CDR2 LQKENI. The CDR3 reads CASSIRTGEYEQYF. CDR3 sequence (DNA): TGTGCCAGCTCAATCCGGACAGGGGAGTACGAGCAGTACTTC.

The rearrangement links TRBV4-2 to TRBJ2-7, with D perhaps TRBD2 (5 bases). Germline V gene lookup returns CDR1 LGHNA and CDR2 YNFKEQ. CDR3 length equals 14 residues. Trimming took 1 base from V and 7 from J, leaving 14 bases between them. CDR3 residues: CASSQASSNAEQYF. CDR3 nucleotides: TGTGCCAGCAGCCAAGCATCTAGCAACGCAGAGCAGTACTTC.

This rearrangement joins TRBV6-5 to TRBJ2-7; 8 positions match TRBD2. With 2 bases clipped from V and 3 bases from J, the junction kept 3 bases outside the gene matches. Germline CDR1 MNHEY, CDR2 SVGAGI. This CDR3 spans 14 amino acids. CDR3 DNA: TGTGCCAGCAGTTACACTCGGGGGGGCTACGAGCAGTACTTC. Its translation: CASSYTRGGYEQYF.

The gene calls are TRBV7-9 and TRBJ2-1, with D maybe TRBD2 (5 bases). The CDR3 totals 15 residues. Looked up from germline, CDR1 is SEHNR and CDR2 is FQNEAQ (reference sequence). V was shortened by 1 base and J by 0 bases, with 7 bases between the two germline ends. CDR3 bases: TGTGCCAGCAGCTTAGTAGGGAGCTCCTACAATGAGCAGTTCTTC. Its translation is CASSLVGSSYNEQFF.

The CDR3 DNA reads as TGCAGTGCGGACAACGAAAAACTGTTTTTT. This encodes CSADNEKLFF. This chain joins TRBV20-1 and TRBJ1-4; maybe TRBD1 (5 bases). The CDR3 runs 10 residues. Trimming removed 6 bases at V and 8 bases at J, with 7 bases between. Germline-derived CDR1 and CDR2 are DFQATT and SNEGSKA (reference sequence).

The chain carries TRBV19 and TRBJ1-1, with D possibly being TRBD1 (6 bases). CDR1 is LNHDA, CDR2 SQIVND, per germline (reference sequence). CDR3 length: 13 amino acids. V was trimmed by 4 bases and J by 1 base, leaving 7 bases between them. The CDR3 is CASSTGANTEAFF. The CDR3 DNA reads TGTGCCAGTAGTACAGGGGCGAACACTGAAGCTTTCTTT.

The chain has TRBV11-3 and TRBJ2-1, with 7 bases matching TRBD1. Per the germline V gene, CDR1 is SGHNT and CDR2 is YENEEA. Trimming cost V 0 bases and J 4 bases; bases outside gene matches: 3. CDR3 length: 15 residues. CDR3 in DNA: TGTGCCAGCAGCTTAGAGGGACAGACTTACAATGAGCAGTTCTTC. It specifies CASSLEGQTYNEQFF.

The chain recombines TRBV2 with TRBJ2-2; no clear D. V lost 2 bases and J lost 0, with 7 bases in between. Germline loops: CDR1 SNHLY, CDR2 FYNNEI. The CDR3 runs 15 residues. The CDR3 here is CASSERSSNTGELFF. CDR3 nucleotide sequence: TGTGCCAGCAGTGAACGAAGCTCGAACACCGGGGAGCTGTTTTTT. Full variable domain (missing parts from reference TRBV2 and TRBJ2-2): EPEVTQTPSHQVTQMGQEVILRCVPISNHLYFYWYRQILGQKVEFLVSFYNNEISEKSEIFDDQFSVERPDGSNFTLKIRSTKLEDSAMYFCASSERSSNTGELFFGEGSRLTVL.

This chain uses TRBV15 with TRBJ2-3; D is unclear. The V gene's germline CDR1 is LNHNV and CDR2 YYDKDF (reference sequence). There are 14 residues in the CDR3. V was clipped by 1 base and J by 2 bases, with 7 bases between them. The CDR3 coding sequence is TGTGCCACCAGCAGAGCGGTCTACACAGATACGCAGTATTTT. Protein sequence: CATSRAVYTDTQYF.

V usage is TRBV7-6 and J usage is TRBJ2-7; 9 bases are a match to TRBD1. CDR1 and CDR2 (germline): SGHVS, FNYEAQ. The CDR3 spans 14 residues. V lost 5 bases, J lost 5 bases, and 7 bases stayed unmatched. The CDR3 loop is CASSPGQGFHEQYF. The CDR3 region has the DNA TGTGCCAGCAGCCCGGGACAGGGTTTCCACGAGCAGTACTTC. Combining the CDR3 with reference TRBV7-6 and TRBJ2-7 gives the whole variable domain GAGVSQSPRYKVTKRGQDVALRCDPISGHVSLYWYRQALGQGPEFLTYFNYEAQQDKSGLPNDRFSAERPEGSISTLTIQRTEQRDSAMYRCASSPGQGFHEQYFGPGTRLTVT.

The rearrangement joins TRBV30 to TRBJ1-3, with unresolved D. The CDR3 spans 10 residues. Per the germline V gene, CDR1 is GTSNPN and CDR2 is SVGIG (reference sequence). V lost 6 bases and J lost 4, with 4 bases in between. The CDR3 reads CACQGNTIYF. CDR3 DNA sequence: TGTGCCTGTCAGGGAAACACCATATATTTT. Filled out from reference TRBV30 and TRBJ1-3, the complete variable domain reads SQTIHQWPATLVQPVGSPLSLECTVEGTSNPNLYWYRQAAGRGLQLLFYSVGIGQISSEVPQNLSASRPQDRQFILSSKKLLLSDSGFYLCACQGNTIYFGEGSWLTVV.

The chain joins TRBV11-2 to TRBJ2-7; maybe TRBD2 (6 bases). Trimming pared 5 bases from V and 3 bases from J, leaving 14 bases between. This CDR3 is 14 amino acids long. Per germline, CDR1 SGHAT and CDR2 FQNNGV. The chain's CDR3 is CASSLQAGSYEQYF. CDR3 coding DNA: TGTGCCAGCAGCCTCCAGGCCGGGAGCTACGAGCAGTACTTC.

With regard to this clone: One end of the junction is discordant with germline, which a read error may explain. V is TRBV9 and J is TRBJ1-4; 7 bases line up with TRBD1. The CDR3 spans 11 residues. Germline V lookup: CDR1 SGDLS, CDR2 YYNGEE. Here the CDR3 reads CASSLRDSRHF. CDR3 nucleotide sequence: TGTGCCAGCAGCCTCCGGGACAGCAGGCATTTT. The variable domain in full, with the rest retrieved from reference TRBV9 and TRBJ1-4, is DSGVTQTPKHLITATGQRVTLRCSPRSGDLSVYWYQQSLDQGLQFLIQYYNGEERAKGNILERFSAQQFPDLHSELNLSSLELGDSALYFCASSLRDSRHFGSGTQLSVL.

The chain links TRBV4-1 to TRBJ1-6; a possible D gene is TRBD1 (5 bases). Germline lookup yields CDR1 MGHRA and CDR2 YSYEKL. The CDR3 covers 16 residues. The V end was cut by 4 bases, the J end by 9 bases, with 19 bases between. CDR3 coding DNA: TGCGCCAGCAGCCCCCCGACAGCCCAGCGATTTTCACCCCTCCACTTT. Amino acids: CASSPPTAQRFSPLHF.

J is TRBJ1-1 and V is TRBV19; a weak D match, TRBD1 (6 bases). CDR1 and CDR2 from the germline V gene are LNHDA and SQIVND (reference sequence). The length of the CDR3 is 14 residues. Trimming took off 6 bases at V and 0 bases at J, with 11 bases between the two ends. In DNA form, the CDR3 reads TGTGCCAGTAGGACGGGACACCTGAACACTGAAGCTTTCTTT. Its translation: CASRTGHLNTEAFF.

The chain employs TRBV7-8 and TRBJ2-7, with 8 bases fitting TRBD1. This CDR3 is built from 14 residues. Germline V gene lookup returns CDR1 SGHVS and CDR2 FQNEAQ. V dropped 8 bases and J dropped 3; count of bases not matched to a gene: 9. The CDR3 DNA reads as TGTGCCAGCGGTTCCAGGGACAGGCTCTACGAGCAGTACTTC. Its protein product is CASGSRDRLYEQYF.

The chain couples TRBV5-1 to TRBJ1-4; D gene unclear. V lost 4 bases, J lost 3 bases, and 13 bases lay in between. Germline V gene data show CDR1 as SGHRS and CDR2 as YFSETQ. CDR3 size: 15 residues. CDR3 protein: CASSPAGGSNEKLFF. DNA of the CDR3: TGCGCCAGCAGCCCGGCGGGAGGATCTAATGAAAAACTGTTTTTT.

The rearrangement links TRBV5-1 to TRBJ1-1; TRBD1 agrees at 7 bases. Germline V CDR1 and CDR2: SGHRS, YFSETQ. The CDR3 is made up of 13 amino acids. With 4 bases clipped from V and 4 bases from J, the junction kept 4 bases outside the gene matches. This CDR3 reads CASSDPGGTEAFF. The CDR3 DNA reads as TGCGCCAGCAGCGATCCAGGGGGCACTGAAGCTTTCTTT.

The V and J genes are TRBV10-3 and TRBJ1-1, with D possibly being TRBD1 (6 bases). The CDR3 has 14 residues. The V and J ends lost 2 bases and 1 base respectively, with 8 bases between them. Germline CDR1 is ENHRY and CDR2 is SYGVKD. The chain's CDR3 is CAISETGQNTEAFF. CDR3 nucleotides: TGTGCCATCAGTGAGACGGGACAGAACACTGAAGCTTTCTTT.

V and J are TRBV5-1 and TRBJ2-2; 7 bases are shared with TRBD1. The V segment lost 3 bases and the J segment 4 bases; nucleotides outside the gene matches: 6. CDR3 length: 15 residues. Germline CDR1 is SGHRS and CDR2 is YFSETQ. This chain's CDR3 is CASSWQSGGTGELFF. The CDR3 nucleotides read TGCGCCAGCAGCTGGCAATCAGGGGGCACCGGGGAGCTGTTTTTT.

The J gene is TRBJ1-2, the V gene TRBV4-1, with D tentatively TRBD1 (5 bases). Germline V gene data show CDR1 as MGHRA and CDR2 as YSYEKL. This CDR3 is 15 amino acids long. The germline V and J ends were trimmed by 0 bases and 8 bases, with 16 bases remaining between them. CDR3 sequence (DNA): TGCGCCAGCAGCCAAGATAGTATGGCAGGGCGCGGCTACACCTTC. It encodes CASSQDSMAGRGYTF.

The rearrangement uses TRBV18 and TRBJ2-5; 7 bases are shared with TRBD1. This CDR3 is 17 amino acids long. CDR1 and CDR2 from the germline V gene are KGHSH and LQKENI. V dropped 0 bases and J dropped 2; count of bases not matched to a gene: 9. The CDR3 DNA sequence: TGTGCCAGCTCACCACCCCGTTCTAGGGGGCAACAAGAGACCCAGTACTTC. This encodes CASSPPRSRGQQETQYF.

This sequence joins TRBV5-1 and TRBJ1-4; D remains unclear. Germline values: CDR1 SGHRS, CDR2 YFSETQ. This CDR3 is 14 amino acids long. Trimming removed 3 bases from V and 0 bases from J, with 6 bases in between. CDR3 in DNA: TGCGCCAGCAGCTACGCAGCAACTAATGAAAAACTGTTTTTT. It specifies CASSYAATNEKLFF.

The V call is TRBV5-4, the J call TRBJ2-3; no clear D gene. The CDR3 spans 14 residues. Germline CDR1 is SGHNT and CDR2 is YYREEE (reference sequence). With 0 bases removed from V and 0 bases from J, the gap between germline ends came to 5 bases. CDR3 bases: TGTGCCAGCAGCTTGGCTCAGAGCACAGATACGCAGTATTTT. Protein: CASSLAQSTDTQYF.